At least ten counts were recorded for the clone carrying this TCR beta chain. Its antigen remains unidentified. The data were obtained in a study of spatial heterogeneity in lung cancer. General study results and limits: Blood carried ubiquitous expanded tumor TCRs more at resection than follow-up.

The time point is: sample taken at primary tumor resection. Tumor, nontumor lung or frozen PBMC supplied whole RNA that was sequenced unsorted. Germline-derived CDR1 and CDR2 are MGHDK and SYGVNS. The V and J ends lost 5 bases and 5 bases respectively, with 19 bases between them. This CDR3 region has 17 residues. TCRdb reanalysed the 5' RACE reads using MiXCR and keeps one entry per CDR3 protein. The data contain some 100,000 distinct CDR3 sequences, about an eighth of them singletons. The origin of this receptor is a male donor with early-stage non-small cell lung cancer. The rearrangement links TRBV25-1 to TRBJ1-6; maybe TRBD1 (5 bases). The source material was PBMCs, sampled at surgery. The CDR3 nucleotides read TGTGCCAGCAGTCCCTGGGGCGCCGAACCCCATAATTCACCCCTCCACTTT. This sequence encodes CASSPWGAEPHNSPLHF.